The source of this TCR beta chain is a study of CD8 T cells in Susac syndrome (dated by TCRdb to between 2017 and 2020). About the full investigation: Among the Susac syndrome patients who were sequenced, clinically active disease was present in 5 or 6 and clinical remission was observed in 8 or 9. At blood withdrawal, Susac syndrome patients were either therapy-naive, taking corticosteroids (in some cases with IVIg as well), or taking IVIg alone. The study used repertoire sequencing to test whether antigen drove CD8+ T cell activation and differentiation in Susac syndrome. Points the paper makes about the study in general: The TCR sequencing and HLA analysis was acknowledged to have included a relatively small number of individuals. In the CD4+ T cell repertoire of Susac syndrome patients, clonal expansion was not detected.

RNA was extracted with the RNeasy kit and about 0.5 to 1 ug was reverse transcribed using random hexamers. The immunoSEQ multiplex PCR assay, which covers 54 Vbeta and 13 Jbeta segments, was used to amplify TCR beta CDR3 regions. PCR amplification bias was corrected by using a synthetic template baseline for primer optimization and computational correction. Regarding the original processing steps: Reads were annotated to V, D and J genes according to IMGT and were analyzed with immunoSEQ Analyzer, with only productive sequences retained. Clonality was computed as one minus Shannon entropy normalized by log2 of the number of productive unique sequences. For each patient and control, public and private clones were evaluated within the 100 most prevalent clones. Clones were defined as Susac-specific if absent from the healthy and MS cohorts, from 900 to 1,300 published viral clones and from other ImmuneACCESS disease sequences. Using fastp trimming at Q25 and MiXCR clonotype assembly, TCRdb reanalyzed the public sequencing data and kept in-frame beta chains. Rows merge per CDR3 protein into single entries with the most common DNA and genes. None of the V and J calls come from the authors' own analysis; TCRdb made them. This sample lists about 170,000 distinct CDR3 sequences; 95% to 96% were detected once. The ten biggest clones cover less than 0.15% of the sample.

Peripheral blood CD8+ and CD4+ T cells from healthy donors, Susac syndrome patients and multiple sclerosis patients were profiled by high-throughput TCR beta sequencing. Susac syndrome patients met recently defined diagnostic criteria for definite or probable disease. Bulk CD8+ and CD4+ T cells were purified magnetically by negative isolation, whereas CD8+ TEMRA cells were enriched by FACS. Blood was drawn into EDTA tubes, processed within 24 hours, and PBMCs were isolated by density gradient centrifugation. PBMCs intended for TCR sequencing were frozen in liquid nitrogen and were later thawed in a 37 degrees C water bath. The sorted or isolated CD4+, CD8+ and CD8+ TEMRA cells had a purity of 90% or higher. The V end loses 6 bases and the J end loses 5 bases, and a stretch of 13 bases separates them. The cysteine opens and the phenylalanine closes a CDR3 of 12 amino acids. Of all the DNA, just the CDR3 is kept, 36 bases in frame from base 1. CDR1 and CDR2, looked up from the germline V gene (reference sequence), are DFQATT and SNEGSKA.

Regarding this clonotype: Its binding antigen is unknown. No quality values exist for individual bases; no much larger clone is one base distant.

Sequenced material: CD4+ T cells from PBMCs. This TCR came from a human donor with Susac syndrome. Recombination joined TRBV20-1 with TRBJ2-5; too little of a D gene remains to name it. The DNA is TGCAGTGCCCTTCCGATGGGGGAGACCCAGTACTTC. It codes for CSALPMGETQYF.